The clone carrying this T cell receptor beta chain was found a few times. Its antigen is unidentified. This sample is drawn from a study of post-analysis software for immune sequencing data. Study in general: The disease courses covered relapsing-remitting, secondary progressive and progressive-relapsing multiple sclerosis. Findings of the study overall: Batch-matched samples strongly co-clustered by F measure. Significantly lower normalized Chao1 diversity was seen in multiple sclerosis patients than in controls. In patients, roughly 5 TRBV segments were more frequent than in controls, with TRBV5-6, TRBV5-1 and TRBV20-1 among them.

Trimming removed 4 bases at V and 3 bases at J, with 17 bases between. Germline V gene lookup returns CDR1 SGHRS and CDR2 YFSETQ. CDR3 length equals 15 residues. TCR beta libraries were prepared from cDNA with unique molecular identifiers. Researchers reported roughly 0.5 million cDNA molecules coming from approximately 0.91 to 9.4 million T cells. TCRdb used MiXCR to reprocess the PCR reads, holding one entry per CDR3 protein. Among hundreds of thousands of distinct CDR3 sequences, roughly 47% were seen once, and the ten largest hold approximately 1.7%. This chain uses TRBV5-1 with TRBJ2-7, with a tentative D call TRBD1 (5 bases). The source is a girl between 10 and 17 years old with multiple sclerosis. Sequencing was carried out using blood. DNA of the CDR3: TGCGCCAGCAGCGATACAGCACAGACAGTCTACGAGCAGTACTTC. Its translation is CASSDTAQTVYEQYF.